The 20 T cell receptor beta chains below come from one sample, sequenced in a study of molecular identifiers for immune sequencing clone quantification. One entry per CDR3 protein, called by TCRdb with MiXCR from the PCR reads. The profile shows some 70,000 distinct CDR3 sequences, over 15% of them singletons. Material: naive CD8+ T cells from blood, with Jurkat cell RNA spiked in. The subset is: FACS-sorted CD8+CD4-CCR7+CD45RA+ naive T cells. The receptors originated from a human donor in good health. Some libraries in this study had Jurkat cell RNA spiked in.

This clonotype showed up many times. V and J are TRBV9 and TRBJ2-7; 11 positions agree with TRBD2. The CDR3 runs 14 residues. V lost 0 bases to trimming and J lost 4 bases; unmatched junction nucleotides: 0. CDR1 SGDLS and CDR2 YYNGEE come from the germline V gene. The CDR3 loop reads CASSVGTSGYEQYF. CDR3 DNA: TGTGCCAGCAGCGTAGGGACTAGCGGGTACGAGCAGTACTTC. The complete variable domain, with remaining parts taken from reference TRBV9 and TRBJ2-7, reads DSGVTQTPKHLITATGQRVTLRCSPRSGDLSVYWYQQSLDQGLQFLIQYYNGEERAKGNILERFSAQQFPDLHSELNLSSLELGDSALYFCASSVGTSGYEQYFGPGTRLTVT.

This clonotype was recorded many times. The rearrangement links TRBV27 to TRBJ2-7; D is undetermined. V was clipped by 6 bases and J by 2 bases, with 20 bases between them. The CDR3 is made up of 16 amino acids. Germline V gives CDR1 MNHEY, CDR2 SMNVEV (reference sequence). CDR3 region: CASSPTQSGYAYEQYF. In DNA, the CDR3 is TGTGCCAGCAGCCCTACCCAGTCTGGGTACGCCTACGAGCAGTACTTC.

At least ten counts were recorded for this clonotype. The chain links TRBV29-1 to TRBJ2-1; D may be TRBD1 (5 bases). Trimming took 5 bases from V and 5 from J, leaving 13 bases between them. The CDR3 has 13 amino acids. Germline V gives CDR1 SQVTM, CDR2 ANQGSEA. Here the CDR3 DNA reads TGCAGCGTTAAAACAGGTCGTAACAATGAGCAGTTCTTC. It codes for CSVKTGRNNEQFF.

Ten or more counts support this clonotype. CDR3 sequence (DNA): TGCAGTGCTTCAGAACCGGGGACTGCCCAAGATACGCAGTATTTT. Translating it yields CSASEPGTAQDTQYF. The V call is TRBV20-1, the J call TRBJ2-3; a weak D match, TRBD2 (6 bases). The CDR3 has 15 residues. Trimming took off 5 bases at V and 5 bases at J, with 20 bases between the two ends. Germline V gene data show CDR1 as DFQATT and CDR2 as SNEGSKA (reference sequence).

This clonotype has just one count. Just one base apart from a much larger clone, this may be a read error. The chain has TRBV6-1 and TRBJ2-1; D not resolved. Germline-derived CDR1 and CDR2 are MNHNS and SASEGT. This CDR3 is 12 amino acids long. The CDR3 is CASGEHSNEQFF. The DNA of the CDR3 is TGTGCCAGCGGTGAACACTCCAATGAGCAGTTCTTC.

Many counts were recorded for this clonotype. The chain employs TRBV5-5 and TRBJ2-3; no clear D gene. CDR1 is SGHKS, CDR2 YYEKEE, per germline (reference sequence). The V gene lost 3 bases and the J gene lost 1 base, with 24 bases spanning the gap. The CDR3 has 19 residues. CDR3 residues: CASSYDPLTDRLGTDTQYF. Written as DNA, the CDR3 is TGTGCCAGCAGCTACGATCCCCTTACGGACCGGCTCGGCACAGATACGCAGTATTTT.

Many counts were recorded for this clonotype. V and J are TRBV3-1 and TRBJ2-7; no definite D call. V was cut by 4 bases and J by 1 base, with 11 bases left in between. Germline assignment: CDR1 LGHDT and CDR2 YNNKEL (reference sequence). This CDR3 spans 14 amino acids. The CDR3 DNA follows: TGTGCCAGCAGCCCGACCTCGGAGTCCTACGAGCAGTACTTC. Amino acids: CASSPTSESYEQYF.

This clonotype was seen ten or more times. The genes are TRBV7-9 and TRBJ2-7, with D possibly being TRBD2 (6 bases). The CDR3 extends over 16 amino acids. Germline assignment: CDR1 SEHNR and CDR2 FQNEAQ (reference sequence). V lost 5 bases and J 3 bases, leaving 20 bases between the germline ends. The CDR3 loop reads CASSLGSEGPNYEQYF. The CDR3 bases are TGTGCCAGCAGCCTAGGGTCGGAGGGGCCAAACTACGAGCAGTACTTC.

In its sample, this clonotype was seen many times. The chain combines TRBV28 with TRBJ1-1; 8 bases fit TRBD1. The CDR3 runs to 15 residues. V lost 4 bases, J lost 0 bases, and 4 bases stayed unmatched. CDR1 is MDHEN, CDR2 SYDVKM, per germline. CDR3 protein: CASSSDRELNTEAFF. DNA for the CDR3: TGTGCCAGCAGTTCGGACAGGGAATTGAACACTGAAGCTTTCTTT.

The V gene is TRBV7-9, the J gene TRBJ1-1; 7 bases are a match to TRBD1. Germline V gene lookup returns CDR1 SEHNR and CDR2 FQNEAQ (reference sequence). The CDR3 runs 17 residues. The V segment lost 3 bases and the J segment 1 base; nucleotides outside the gene matches: 11. The CDR3 DNA sequence: TGTGCCAGCAGCTTGGGGACAGCCGAGTGGGCGAACACTGAAGCTTTCTTT. Encoded protein: CASSLGTAEWANTEAFF. Using reference TRBV7-9 and TRBJ1-1 for the parts outside the CDR3, the full variable domain is DTGVSQNPRHKITKRGQNVTFRCDPISEHNRLYWYRQTLGQGPEFLTYFQNEAQLEKSRLLSDRFSAERPKGSFSTLEIQRTEQGDSAMYLCASSLGTAEWANTEAFFGQGTRLTVV.

This clonotype was seen at least ten times. This chain connects TRBV4-1 to TRBJ2-7; D call uncertain. Deletions cut 0 bases from V and 3 bases from J, with 9 bases between. CDR3 size: 14 residues. Germline values: CDR1 MGHRA, CDR2 YSYEKL. The CDR3 DNA follows: TGCGCCAGCAGCCAAGAACGCCTAGGCTACGAGCAGTACTTC. Its translation is CASSQERLGYEQYF.

With respect to this clonotype: Germline is not matched at one junction end, which may reflect a read error. The J gene is TRBJ1-4, the V gene TRBV6-5; perhaps TRBD1 as D (5 bases). CDR1 is MNHEY, CDR2 SVGAGI, per germline. This CDR3 contains 14 residues. The CDR3 reads CVSSTGGTNEKLFF. The CDR3 DNA is TGTGTCAGCAGTACAGGAGGAACTAATGAAAAACTGTTTTTC.

The V call is TRBV20-1, the J call TRBJ2-1; D ambiguous. Germline V lookup: CDR1 DFQATT, CDR2 SNEGSKA (reference sequence). CDR3 size: 13 residues. The ends were cut back, 5 bases at V and 9 bases at J, with 17 bases in the middle. The CDR3 DNA reads TGCAGTGCTCGCGGCATGGGTTTCCGTGAGCAGTTCTTC. The encoded protein is CSARGMGFREQFF.

This clonotype was recorded at least ten times. For the CDR3, the DNA is TGTGCCAGCAGTTTATCATCAGCGAACACTGAAGCTTTCTTT. Amino acids: CASSLSSANTEAFF. The V gene is TRBV27, the J gene TRBJ1-1; D gene ambiguous. V was shortened by 0 bases and J by 1 base, with 6 bases between the two germline ends. CDR1 and CDR2 (germline): MNHEY, SMNVEV (reference sequence). The CDR3 contains 14 residues.

This clonotype was seen at least ten times. V usage is TRBV3-1 and J usage is TRBJ1-1; tentative D call: TRBD1 (6 bases). The germline CDR1 and CDR2 sequences are LGHDT and YNNKEL (reference sequence). The CDR3 has 12 amino acids. V dropped 2 bases and J dropped 5 bases, with 6 bases sitting between them. CDR3 nucleotides: TGTGCCAGCAGCCAAAGGGGGACTGAAGCTTTCTTT. The encoded protein is CASSQRGTEAFF.

This clonotype was observed a handful of times. A much bigger clone sits one base away, suggesting this may be a read error. The V and J genes are TRBV7-2 and TRBJ2-7; 7 positions agree with TRBD2. The CDR3 spans 14 residues. Germline CDR1 and CDR2: SGHTA and FQGNSA. CDR3 DNA sequence: TGTGCCAGCAGCTTTGGCGGGAGCTCCTGCGAGCAGTACTTC. It yields the protein CASSFGGSSCEQYF. The full variable domain, with the rest looked up from reference TRBV7-2 and TRBJ2-7, is GAGVSQSPSNKVTEKGKDVELRCDPISGHTALYWYRQSLGQGLEFLIYFQGNSAPDKSGLPSDRFSAERTGGSVSTLTIQRTQQEDSAVYLCASSFGGSSCEQYFGPGTRLTVT.

This clonotype occurred a few times. V gene TRBV14 combines with J gene TRBJ2-1, with D perhaps matching TRBD1 or TRBD2 (5 bases each). The germline V and J ends were trimmed by 2 bases and 4 bases, with 18 bases remaining between them. Germline assignment: CDR1 SGHDN and CDR2 FVKESK. This CDR3 has 17 amino acids. The CDR3 region is CASSQNRPGPNYNEQFF. In DNA, the CDR3 is TGTGCCAGCAGCCAAAATCGGCCGGGACCCAATTACAATGAGCAGTTCTTC.

The sample holds many counts of this clonotype. This chain connects TRBV9 to TRBJ1-4, with TRBD1 identical over 7 bases. This CDR3 contains 15 residues. After removal of 3 bases from V and 2 bases from J, the junction contained 4 bases not matched to a gene. CDR1 SGDLS and CDR2 YYNGEE come from the germline V gene. CDR3 sequence (DNA): TGTGCCAGCAGCGCCGGACAGGTGACTAATGAAAAACTGTTTTTT. It encodes CASSAGQVTNEKLFF.

This clonotype was recorded a few times. The CDR3 nucleotides are TGTGCCAGCAGCCTGCTTCTGGGGGATACGCAGTATTTT. Its translation: CASSLLLGDTQYF. This chain connects TRBV27 to TRBJ2-3; D not certain. The CDR3 has 13 amino acids. CDR1 is MNHEY, CDR2 SMNVEV, per germline (reference sequence). The ends were cut back, 6 bases at V and 6 bases at J, with 13 bases in the middle.

CDR3 coding DNA: TGTGCCAGTAGTTCCGCAGCACAGAATGAGCAGTTCTTC. Its translation is CASSSAAQNEQFF. This chain connects TRBV19 to TRBJ2-1; D is unclear. Germline CDR1 LNHDA, CDR2 SQIVND (reference sequence). The CDR3 covers 13 residues. Trimming stripped 5 bases from V and 7 bases from J, with 12 bases between.